Listed here are 30 T cell receptor beta chains from one sample, sequenced in a study of shared clonotypes between healthy human individuals. Libraries were prepared by immunoSEQ multiplex PCR; TCRdb keeps only in-frame clonotypes and omits some of them. In the table there are approximately 2.5 million clones, around nine tenths of which are singletons. The sequenced sample was naive CD4+ T cells sorted from blood. Subset denoted: CD45RA+ positively selected. The receptors shown here come from a man aged 18 to 29 in good health.

V and J are TRBV5-1 and TRBJ1-4; a possible D gene is TRBD1 (6 bases). The CDR3 has 15 amino acids. Germline lookup yields CDR1 SGHRS and CDR2 YFSETQ. Trimming removed 4 bases at V and 6 bases at J, with 16 bases between. CDR3 sequence (DNA): TGCGCCAGCAGCCCGAATGCAGGGGCCGATGAAAAACTGTTTTTT. Translation: CASSPNAGADEKLFF.

The V gene is TRBV5-4, the J gene TRBJ1-2; D gene uncertain. Germline V gene sequence: CDR1 SGHNT, CDR2 YYREEE (reference sequence). Trimming removed 0 bases at V and 9 bases at J, with 9 bases between. The CDR3 contains 12 residues. The CDR3, as DNA: TGTGCCAGCAGCTTGGCCCAATCCAGCTACACCTTC. It translates to CASSLAQSSYTF.

The chain has TRBV7-3 and TRBJ2-7, with 7 bases lining up with TRBD2. Germline assignment: CDR1 SGHTA and CDR2 FQGTGA. V shed 1 base, J shed 2 bases, and the junction held 5 bases outside the gene matches. This CDR3 has 15 residues. DNA for the CDR3: TGTGCCAGCAGCTTAAGTACTAGCGCAACCTACGAGCAGTACTTC. Translating gives CASSLSTSATYEQYF.

The chain recombines TRBV6-6 with TRBJ2-1; TRBD2 agrees at 10 bases. CDR3 size: 14 residues. Losses at the gene ends were 8 bases for V and 7 bases for J; bases not matched to a gene: 8. Germline V gene lookup returns CDR1 MNHNY and CDR2 SVGAGI (reference sequence). CDR3 coding DNA: TGTGCCAGCCACATAGCGGGAGGTTGGAATGAGCAGTTCTTC. Its protein product is CASHIAGGWNEQFF.

The rearrangement links TRBV6-6 to TRBJ2-2, with 8 bases identical to TRBD2. The CDR3 loop spans 15 amino acids. The germline V gene has CDR1 MNHNY and CDR2 SVGAGI (reference sequence). J lost 4 bases, V lost 6 bases, and 7 bases had no gene match. The CDR3 loop reads CASRALGGGTGELFF. The CDR3 DNA reads TGTGCCAGCAGGGCTCTCGGGGGGGGCACCGGGGAGCTGTTTTTT.

The CDR3 DNA reads as TGCGCCAGCAGCTTGTGGGGGGGAGACACAGATACGCAGTATTTT. Translating it yields CASSLWGGDTDTQYF. The rearrangement uses TRBV5-1 and TRBJ2-3, with 7 bases that match TRBD2. With 1 base clipped from V and 2 bases from J, the junction kept 4 bases outside the gene matches. This CDR3 contains 15 residues. The germline gives CDR1 SGHRS, CDR2 YFSETQ.

The gene calls are TRBV30 and TRBJ2-7, with TRBD2 matching 9 bases. The CDR3 runs to 12 residues. Germline CDR1 GTSNPN, CDR2 SVGIG (reference sequence). Trimming cost V 0 bases and J 9 bases; bases outside gene matches: 3. CDR3 loop: CAWSVNSGRQYF. DNA of the CDR3: TGTGCCTGGAGTGTAAATAGCGGGAGGCAGTACTTC.

The V gene is TRBV6-5, the J gene TRBJ1-5; the D gene is possibly TRBD1 (6 bases). This CDR3 is built from 13 residues. Trimming left V 5 bases short and J 11 bases short, with 16 bases between. Germline V CDR1 and CDR2: MNHEY, SVGAGI. The CDR3 spells CASSPNRDLAQHF. CDR3 nucleotides: TGTGCCAGCAGTCCCAACAGGGACCTGGCCCAGCATTTT.

The J gene is TRBJ2-7, the V gene TRBV11-2, with D unresolved. The V gene lost 0 bases and the J gene lost 2 bases, with 5 bases spanning the gap. Germline V gene sequence: CDR1 SGHAT, CDR2 FQNNGV. The CDR3 length is 13 residues. Written as DNA, the CDR3 is TGTGCCAGCAGCTTAGACGTAACCTACGAGCAGTACTTC. This encodes CASSLDVTYEQYF.

The rearrangement links TRBV11-1 to TRBJ2-1, with D perhaps TRBD1 (6 bases). Trimming pared 3 bases from V and 6 bases from J, leaving 15 bases between. The germline gives CDR1 SGHAT, CDR2 FQDESV (reference sequence). The CDR3 consists of 15 residues. The CDR3 DNA reads TGTGCCAGCAGCTTGGGACACGTCCGGCCCAATGAGCAGTTCTTC. It codes for CASSLGHVRPNEQFF.

This chain connects TRBV7-2 to TRBJ2-5; 8 nucleotides align to TRBD1. This CDR3 contains 15 residues. V shed 5 bases and J 4 bases; nucleotides not matched to a gene: 9. CDR1 and CDR2 from the germline V gene are SGHTA and FQGNSA. DNA for the CDR3: TGTGCCAGCAGCCCCGCGGGACAGGTGTCAGAGACCCAGTACTTC. Translated, it gives CASSPAGQVSETQYF. The full variable domain, its missing parts supplied by reference TRBV7-2 and TRBJ2-5, is GAGVSQSPSNKVTEKGKDVELRCDPISGHTALYWYRQSLGQGLEFLIYFQGNSAPDKSGLPSDRFSAERTGGSVSTLTIQRTQQEDSAVYLCASSPAGQVSETQYFGPGTRLLVL.

The chain is built from TRBV5-1 and TRBJ2-3; D is uncertain. Trimming took 0 bases from V and 3 from J, leaving 11 bases between them. CDR3 length: 15 amino acids. Germline V gives CDR1 SGHRS, CDR2 YFSETQ. CDR3 loop: CASSLEAVETDTQYF. The DNA of the CDR3 is TGCGCCAGCAGCTTGGAGGCAGTCGAGACAGATACGCAGTATTTT.

CDR3 nucleotides: TGTGCCATCAGTAACGGACTGGACAATGAGCAGTTCTTC. Its protein is CAISNGLDNEQFF. The chain is built from TRBV10-3 and TRBJ2-1; perhaps TRBD2 as D (5 bases). Trimming left V 5 bases short and J 5 bases short, with 10 bases between. Germline CDR1 is ENHRY and CDR2 is SYGVKD. The CDR3 runs to 13 residues.

This chain uses TRBV5-4 with TRBJ1-2; D might be TRBD1 (6 bases). The CDR3 runs 16 residues. Trimming removed 4 bases at V and 0 bases at J, with 16 bases between. The germline CDR1 and CDR2 sequences are SGHNT and YYREEE (reference sequence). The CDR3 DNA follows: TGTGCCAGCAGCCCGTGGACAGTCGCAACTAACTATGGCTACACCTTC. Translation: CASSPWTVATNYGYTF.

This clone was picked up one time. This chain uses TRBV28 with TRBJ2-5; D not certain. V was trimmed by 5 bases and J by 1 base, leaving 5 bases between them. From germline, CDR1 is MDHEN and CDR2 SYDVKM. The CDR3 extends over 12 amino acids. The DNA of the CDR3 is TGTGCCAGCAGTCGGACCCAAGAGACCCAGTACTTC. Translation: CASSRTQETQYF.

The rearrangement joins TRBV6-1 to TRBJ1-4, with TRBD1 as a possible D gene (5 bases). The CDR3 length is 15 residues. Germline V gene lookup returns CDR1 MNHNS and CDR2 SASEGT. Trimming pared 1 base from V and 5 bases from J, leaving 11 bases between. This CDR3 is CASSEVGQKNEKLFF. CDR3 DNA sequence: TGTGCCAGCAGTGAAGTAGGACAAAAGAATGAAAAACTGTTTTTT.

This clone was counted a few times. The chain uses TRBV4-1 and TRBJ1-2; 8 bases line up with TRBD1. This CDR3 contains 14 residues. CDR1 and CDR2 (germline): MGHRA, YSYEKL. Unmatched junction bases numbered 8, after V lost 3 bases and J lost 8 bases. CDR3 sequence reads: CASSHADRGLGYTF. The CDR3 DNA follows: TGCGCCAGCAGCCACGCAGACAGGGGTTTGGGCTACACCTTC.

Note on this clone: The same CDR3 is also encoded by other DNA sequences in this sample. The gene calls are TRBV7-9 and TRBJ1-4, with TRBD1 identical over 7 bases. Germline V gives CDR1 SEHNR, CDR2 FQNEAQ (reference sequence). The ends lost 0 bases at V and 7 bases at J; junction bases unmatched: 2. This CDR3 is 14 amino acids long. Written as DNA, the CDR3 is TGTGCCAGCAGCTTAGCAGGGGGCAGTGAAAAACTGTTTTTT. Protein product: CASSLAGGSEKLFF.

To note about this clone: Other DNA sequences within the sample encode an identical CDR3. The CDR3 protein is CASSSRLAGSYNEQFF. CDR3 nucleotide sequence: TGTGCCAGCAGCTCCCGACTAGCGGGCTCCTACAATGAGCAGTTCTTC. This sequence joins TRBV9 and TRBJ2-1; TRBD2 matches at 10 bases. V lost 4 bases, J lost 0 bases, and 4 bases stayed unmatched. Germline CDR1 SGDLS, CDR2 YYNGEE. The CDR3 sequence is 16 residues long.

Points on this clone: Other nucleotide sequences from this sample produce the same CDR3. V gene TRBV20-1 combines with J gene TRBJ2-7; D not certain. The germline V gene has CDR1 DFQATT and CDR2 SNEGSKA (reference sequence). The V gene lost 3 bases and the J gene lost 3 bases, with 6 bases spanning the gap. This CDR3 contains 11 residues. The CDR3 region is CSASGLYEQYF. The CDR3 region has the DNA TGCAGTGCTAGCGGCCTCTACGAGCAGTACTTC.

The V call is TRBV7-8, the J call TRBJ2-3; 13 bases fit TRBD2. This CDR3 contains 19 residues. CDR1 SGHVS and CDR2 FQNEAQ come from the germline V gene. J lost 0 bases, V lost 3 bases, and 9 bases had no gene match. CDR3 region: CASSFPSGLAGSSTDTQYF. For the CDR3, the DNA is TGTGCCAGCAGCTTCCCCTCGGGACTAGCGGGATCTAGCACAGATACGCAGTATTTT.

V and J are TRBV5-6 and TRBJ2-4; no clear D gene. The germline gives CDR1 SGHDT, CDR2 YYEEEE. Trimming left V 4 bases short and J 8 bases short, with 22 bases between. The CDR3 extends over 16 amino acids. The DNA of the CDR3 is TGTGCCAGCAGCGCCGTCGGCGGCATGAAGGGCGACATTCAGTACTTC. Amino acid sequence: CASSAVGGMKGDIQYF. The full variable domain, with the rest looked up from reference TRBV5-6 and TRBJ2-4, is DAGVTQSPTHLIKTRGQQVTLRCSPKSGHDTVSWYQQALGQGPQFIFQYYEEEERQRGNFPDRFSGHQFPNYSSELNVNALLLGDSALYLCASSAVGGMKGDIQYFGAGTRLSVL.

The chain has TRBV25-1 and TRBJ2-5; 12 nucleotides line up with TRBD2. With the DNA end fitting TRBJ2-7 better, the J assignment may be wrong. CDR1 and CDR2 from the germline V gene are MGHDK and SYGVNS. This CDR3 comprises 17 residues. CDR3 region: CASSGTSGNHGSYEQYF. The CDR3, as DNA: TGTGCCAGCAGTGGGACTAGCGGGAACCACGGTTCCTACGAGCAGTACTTC.

V gene TRBV6-1 combines with J gene TRBJ2-7; 9 nucleotides agree with TRBD2. Per the germline V gene, CDR1 is MNHNS and CDR2 is SASEGT. The CDR3 length is 18 residues. V was pared by 2 bases and J by 0 bases, with 11 bases of the junction left unmatched. The chain's CDR3 is CASSEKSGASGNSYEQYF. CDR3 sequence (DNA): TGTGCCAGCAGTGAAAAGTCGGGGGCTAGCGGGAACTCCTACGAGCAGTACTTC.

Note on this clone: This specimen includes other DNA sequences encoding the same CDR3. The chain is built from TRBV10-3 and TRBJ1-2, with D unclear. Trimming pared 2 bases from V and 2 bases from J, leaving 9 bases between. The CDR3 is 14 residues long. Germline assignment: CDR1 ENHRY and CDR2 SYGVKD. The CDR3 loop is CAISEGVGNYGYTF. The CDR3 nucleotides read TGTGCCATCAGTGAGGGGGTCGGGAACTATGGCTACACCTTC.

The rearrangement links TRBV2 to TRBJ1-5; TRBD1 matches 9 bases. V trimming: 6 bases; J trimming: 6 bases; junction bases outside the gene matches: 21. Looked up from germline, CDR1 is SNHLY and CDR2 is FYNNEI. The CDR3 loop spans 19 amino acids. The chain's CDR3 is CASRLRPGQGGIGGQPQHF. Here the CDR3 DNA reads TGTGCCAGCAGATTACGTCCGGGACAGGGCGGGATCGGTGGTCAGCCCCAGCATTTT.

The chain joins TRBV19 to TRBJ1-6, with D perhaps TRBD1 (5 bases). Between the trimmed V and J ends, which lost 9 bases and 7 bases, there was a span of 19 bases. Germline V gene lookup returns CDR1 LNHDA and CDR2 SQIVND (reference sequence). CDR3 length: 15 residues. The CDR3 reads CASILSGTPNSPLHF. The DNA of the CDR3 is TGTGCCAGCATCTTATCCGGGACTCCCAATTCACCCCTCCACTTT.

The rearrangement uses TRBV13 and TRBJ2-5, with D unresolved. The CDR3 is made up of 15 amino acids. V dropped 0 bases and J dropped 4 bases, with 12 bases sitting between them. CDR1 is PRHDT, CDR2 FYEKMQ, per germline (reference sequence). The CDR3 bases are TGTGCCAGCAGCTTAGGAGGAAATCACGGAGAGACCCAGTACTTC. Its translation: CASSLGGNHGETQYF. The whole variable domain, filled in from reference TRBV13 and TRBJ2-5, reads AAGVIQSPRHLIKEKRETATLKCYPIPRHDTVYWYQQGPGQDPQFLISFYEKMQSDKGSIPDRFSAQQFSDYHSELNMSSLELGDSALYFCASSLGGNHGETQYFGPGTRLLVL.

This chain uses TRBV7-9 with TRBJ2-3, with 8 positions matching TRBD1. The CDR3 is 15 residues long. With 2 bases clipped from V and 1 base from J, the junction kept 2 bases outside the gene matches. CDR1 and CDR2 (germline): SEHNR, FQNEAQ (reference sequence). CDR3 region: CASSLPGQGTDTQYF. The CDR3 DNA reads as TGTGCCAGCAGCTTACCGGGACAGGGCACAGATACGCAGTATTTT.

The chain recombines TRBV9 with TRBJ2-1, with TRBD2 matching 12 bases. Looked up from germline, CDR1 is SGDLS and CDR2 is YYNGEE. With V trimmed by 3 bases and J by 0 bases, 4 bases remained unmatched. The CDR3 has 17 residues. DNA of the CDR3: TGTGCCAGCAGCGGGACTAGCGGGGTGGGCTCCTACAATGAGCAGTTCTTC. Protein: CASSGTSGVGSYNEQFF.